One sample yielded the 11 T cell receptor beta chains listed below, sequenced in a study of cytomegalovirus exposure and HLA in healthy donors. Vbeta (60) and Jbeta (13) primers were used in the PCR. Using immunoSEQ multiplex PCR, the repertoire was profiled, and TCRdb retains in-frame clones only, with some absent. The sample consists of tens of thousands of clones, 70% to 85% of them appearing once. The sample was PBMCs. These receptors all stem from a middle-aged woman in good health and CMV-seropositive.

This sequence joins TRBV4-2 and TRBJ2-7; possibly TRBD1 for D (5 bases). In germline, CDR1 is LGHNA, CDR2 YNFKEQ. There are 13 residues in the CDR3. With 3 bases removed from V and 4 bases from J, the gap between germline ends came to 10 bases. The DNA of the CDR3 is TGTGCCAGCAGCCAGGCTCAGGGTTACGAGCAGTACTTC. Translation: CASSQAQGYEQYF.

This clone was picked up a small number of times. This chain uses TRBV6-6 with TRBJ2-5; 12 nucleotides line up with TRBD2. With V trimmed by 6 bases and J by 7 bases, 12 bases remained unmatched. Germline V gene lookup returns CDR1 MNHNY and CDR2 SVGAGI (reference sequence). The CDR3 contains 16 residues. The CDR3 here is CASSPRSSGGVRTQYF. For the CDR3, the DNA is TGTGCCAGCAGCCCCCGGTCTAGCGGGGGGGTCCGGACCCAGTACTTC.

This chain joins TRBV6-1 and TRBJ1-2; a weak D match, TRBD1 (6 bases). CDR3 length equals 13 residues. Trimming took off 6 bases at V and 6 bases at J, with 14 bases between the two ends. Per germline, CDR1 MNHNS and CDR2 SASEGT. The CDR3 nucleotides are TGTGCCAGCAGCCTCACAGGGTCTAATGGCTACACCTTC. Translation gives CASSLTGSNGYTF.

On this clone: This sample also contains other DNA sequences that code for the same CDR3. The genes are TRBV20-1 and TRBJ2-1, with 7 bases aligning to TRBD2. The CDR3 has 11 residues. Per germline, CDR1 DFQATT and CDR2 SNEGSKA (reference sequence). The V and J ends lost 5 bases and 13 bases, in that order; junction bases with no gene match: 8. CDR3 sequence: CSAGEGPRQFF. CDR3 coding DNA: TGCAGTGCTGGGGAGGGGCCCCGCCAGTTCTTC.

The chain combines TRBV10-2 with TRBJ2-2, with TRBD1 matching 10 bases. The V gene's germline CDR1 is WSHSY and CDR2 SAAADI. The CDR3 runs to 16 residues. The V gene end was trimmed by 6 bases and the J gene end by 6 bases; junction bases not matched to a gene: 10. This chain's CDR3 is CASRIPGTGDPGELFF. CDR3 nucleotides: TGCGCCAGCAGGATCCCCGGGACAGGGGACCCCGGGGAGCTGTTTTTT.

The CDR3 loop is CASSSLGRWYGYTF. The CDR3 region has the DNA TGTGCCAGCAGTTCCCTCGGCAGGTGGTATGGCTACACCTTC. The genes are TRBV6-5 and TRBJ1-2; no firm D call. Germline-derived CDR1 and CDR2 are MNHEY and SVGAGI. V was shortened by 4 bases and J by 5 bases, with 14 bases between the two germline ends. This CDR3 is 14 amino acids long.

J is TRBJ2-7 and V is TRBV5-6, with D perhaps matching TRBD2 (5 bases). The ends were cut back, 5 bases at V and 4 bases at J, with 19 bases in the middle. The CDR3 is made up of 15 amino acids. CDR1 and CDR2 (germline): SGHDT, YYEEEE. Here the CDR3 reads CASSQDLGEIYEQYF. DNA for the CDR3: TGTGCCAGCAGTCAGGACCTGGGAGAGATTTACGAGCAGTACTTC.

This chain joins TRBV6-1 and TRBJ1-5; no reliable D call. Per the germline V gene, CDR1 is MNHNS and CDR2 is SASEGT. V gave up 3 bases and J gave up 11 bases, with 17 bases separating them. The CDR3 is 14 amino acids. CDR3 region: CASSEPSHRGAQHF. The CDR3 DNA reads TGTGCCAGCAGTGAGCCGTCTCACCGCGGAGCCCAGCATTTT.

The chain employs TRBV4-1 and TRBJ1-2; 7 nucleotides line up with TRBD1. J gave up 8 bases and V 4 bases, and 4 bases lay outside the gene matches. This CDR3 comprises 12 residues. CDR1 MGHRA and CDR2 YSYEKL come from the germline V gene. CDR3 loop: CASSLTGSGYTF. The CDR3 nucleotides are TGCGCCAGCAGCCTGACAGGGTCCGGCTACACCTTC.

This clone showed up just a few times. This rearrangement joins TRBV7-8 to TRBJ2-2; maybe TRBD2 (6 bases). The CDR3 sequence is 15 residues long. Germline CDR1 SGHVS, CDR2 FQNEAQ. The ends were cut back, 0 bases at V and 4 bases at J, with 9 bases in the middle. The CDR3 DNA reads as TGTGCCAGCAGCTTAGCTGGACTAACCACCGGGGAGCTGTTTTTT. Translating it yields CASSLAGLTTGELFF.

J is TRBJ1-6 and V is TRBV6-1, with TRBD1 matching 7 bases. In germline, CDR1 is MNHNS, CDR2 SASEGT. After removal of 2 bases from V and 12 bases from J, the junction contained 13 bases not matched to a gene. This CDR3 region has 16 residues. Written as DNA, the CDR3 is TGTGCCAGCAGTGAATTGTTAAGGGGGCGTGTGCTACCCCTCCACTTT. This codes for CASSELLRGRVLPLHF.